One T cell receptor (beta chain) is described in this entry. Its antigen is currently unknown. TCRdb recomputed calls from the reads with MiXCR, one row per CDR3 protein. The data hold about 830,000 distinct CDR3 sequences, with 30% to 35% observed a single time. Trimming shortened V by 1 base and J by 0 bases, and 7 bases separated the two germline ends. The CDR3 loop spans 14 amino acids. Per the germline V gene, CDR1 is SGHTA and CDR2 is FQGNSA. The record originates from a study of T cell repertoires in cytomegalovirus infection. Whole-study context: Recently described HLA-C-restricted plus well-studied HLA-B-restricted CMV epitopes were used. Shared public TCR beta signatures pointed to both CMV infection and a matching HLA type.

Study outcomes and limitations: The study found HLA-C-restricted CMV-specific TCR beta clonotypes dominating the ex vivo response. Cumulative frequency of public TCR beta families picked out carriers of CMV plus the relevant HLA.

This chain uses TRBV7-2 with TRBJ2-7; D is unclear. Specimen: cultured CD8+ T cells from PBMCs, collected from culture after CMV antigen stimulation. The sequence was obtained from a human donor in good health (CMV status not recorded). Some clones in this sample may be carry-over from other donors' samples. CDR3 bases: TGTGCCAGCAGCTTAGTCAGCTCCTCCTACGAGCAGTACTTC. It translates to CASSLVSSSYEQYF.